The 29 T cell receptor beta chains given below trace back to one sample, sequenced in a study of response to subunit inactivated influenza vaccine. TCRdb used MiXCR to reprocess the RT-PCR reads, holding one entry per CDR3 protein. The data contain some 150,000 distinct CDR3 sequences, about 12% of them singletons. This sample also belongs to another study, concerning T cells expressing NK-cell markers. In that study: Scientists made TCR beta cDNA using 5'RACE template switching with UMIs.

The source material was CD8+ T cells sorted from PBMCs, sampled 11 to 12 days after vaccination. These receptors came from a man aged 50-59 years who received an inactivated influenza vaccine.

This clonotype was counted a few times. The chain carries TRBV15 and TRBJ2-7; no reliable D call. CDR3 length equals 11 residues. V was cut by 3 bases and J by 3 bases, with 3 bases left in between. CDR1 and CDR2 from the germline V gene are LNHNV and YYDKDF (reference sequence). Here the CDR3 reads CATSSDYEQYF. The CDR3 DNA sequence: TGTGCCACCAGCAGTGACTACGAGCAGTACTTC.

The chain's CDR3 is CASSPDPGQENEKLFF. CDR3 nucleotides: TGTGCCAGCAGCCCCGATCCGGGACAGGAGAATGAAAAACTGTTTTTT. The chain recombines TRBV5-8 with TRBJ1-4; 8 nucleotides align to TRBD1. The length of the CDR3 is 16 residues. Germline CDR1 SGHTS, CDR2 YDEGEE. V dropped 4 bases and J dropped 5; count of bases not matched to a gene: 10.

Many counts were recorded for this clonotype. J is TRBJ2-5 and V is TRBV7-2, with TRBD1 matching over 9 bases. The V segment lost 5 bases and the J segment 5 bases; nucleotides outside the gene matches: 9. Germline values: CDR1 SGHTA, CDR2 FQGNSA. The CDR3 is 15 amino acids. CDR3: CASSVRDRVGETQYF. CDR3 bases: TGTGCCAGCAGCGTACGGGACAGGGTAGGGGAGACCCAGTACTTC.

V gene TRBV7-9 combines with J gene TRBJ1-5, with a tentative D call TRBD1 (5 bases). Germline V gene data show CDR1 as SEHNR and CDR2 as FQNEAQ (reference sequence). Trimming cost V 3 bases and J 4 bases, with 7 bases left between them. The CDR3 length is 13 residues. The CDR3 DNA reads TGTGCCAGCAGCTTTTCAGGGAATCAGCCCCAGCATTTT. Protein product: CASSFSGNQPQHF. Together with reference TRBV7-9 and TRBJ1-5, the CDR3 gives the full variable domain: DTGVSQNPRHKITKRGQNVTFRCDPISEHNRLYWYRQTLGQGPEFLTYFQNEAQLEKSRLLSDRFSAERPKGSFSTLEIQRTEQGDSAMYLCASSFSGNQPQHFGDGTRLSIL.

This clonotype appeared a few times. The chain joins TRBV7-8 to TRBJ2-1; perhaps TRBD2 as D (7 bases). The V and J ends lost 1 base and 2 bases respectively, with 15 bases between them. Germline assignment: CDR1 SGHVS and CDR2 FQNEAQ. There are 17 residues in the CDR3. In DNA form, the CDR3 reads TGTGCCAGCAGCTTAGAAGGGGGAGGGGGGACCTACAATGAGCAGTTCTTC. Protein product: CASSLEGGGGTYNEQFF.

J is TRBJ2-1 and V is TRBV2, with D perhaps being TRBD1 or TRBD2 (6 bases each). Trimming cost V 7 bases and J 6 bases, with 16 bases left between them. Germline V CDR1 and CDR2: SNHLY, FYNNEI. The CDR3 contains 14 residues. The CDR3 sequence is CASTGLGGGNEQFF. In nucleotides, the CDR3 is TGTGCCAGCACGGGTCTGGGGGGCGGCAATGAGCAGTTCTTC.

This clonotype was seen a few times. The chain combines TRBV10-3 with TRBJ2-2; 7 nucleotides line up with TRBD2. V lost 3 bases, J lost 2 bases, and 12 bases stayed unmatched. There are 18 residues in the CDR3. Germline V gene lookup returns CDR1 ENHRY and CDR2 SYGVKD. The chain's CDR3 is CAISDPPSGLTNTGELFF. The CDR3 bases are TGTGCCATCAGTGATCCCCCTAGCGGACTAACCAACACCGGGGAGCTGTTTTTT.

This clonotype was seen at least ten times. This chain connects TRBV19 to TRBJ2-1; D possibly corresponds to TRBD1 (5 bases). Trimming pared 4 bases from V and 7 bases from J, leaving 11 bases between. Germline values: CDR1 LNHDA, CDR2 SQIVND (reference sequence). The CDR3 sequence is 13 residues long. CDR3 loop: CASSTRDANEQFF. CDR3 nucleotides: TGTGCCAGTAGTACCAGGGATGCTAATGAGCAGTTCTTC.

This clonotype was counted between two and nine times. Written as DNA, the CDR3 is TGTGCCGCCAGCAGTTCTACCGGGTCTACTAGCGGAAACCACCAGGCCGCAGATACGCAGTATTTT. It codes for CAASSSTGSTSGNHQAADTQYF. The chain employs TRBV7-2 and TRBJ2-3; 8 bases line up with TRBD2. Germline V gene lookup returns CDR1 SGHTA and CDR2 FQGNSA. The CDR3 length is 22 residues. The V and J ends lost 11 bases and 4 bases, in that order; junction bases with no gene match: 35.

Ten or more counts support this clonotype. The chain recombines TRBV20-1 with TRBJ2-1, with 8 bases aligning to TRBD2. The length of the CDR3 is 13 residues. Losses at the gene ends were 8 bases for V and 5 bases for J; bases not matched to a gene: 8. Germline V gives CDR1 DFQATT, CDR2 SNEGSKA (reference sequence). The CDR3 DNA reads as TGCAGTACCAGGACTAGCTTCCACAATGAGCAGTTCTTC. Translated, it gives CSTRTSFHNEQFF.

The chain couples TRBV12-5 to TRBJ2-3, with 9 bases lining up with TRBD2. V was clipped by 6 bases and J by 3 bases; unmatched bases: 7. Per the germline V gene, CDR1 is LGHNT and CDR2 is FRNRAP. This CDR3 spans 15 amino acids. The CDR3 DNA is TGTGCTAGTGGCACCGGGACTAGCAAAACAGATACGCAGTATTTT. Protein sequence: CASGTGTSKTDTQYF.

The chain has TRBV6-2 or TRBV6-3 and TRBJ2-5, with no clear D. Trimming removed 1 base from V and 7 bases from J, with 7 bases in between. Germline V gene data show CDR1 as MNHEY and CDR2 as SVGEGT. CDR3 length: 12 amino acids. CDR3 in amino acids: CASSYWTGTQYF. CDR3 bases: TGTGCCAGCAGTTACTGGACCGGGACCCAGTACTTC.

CDR3 sequence (DNA): TGTGCCAGCAGTTCACCTTGGGGTCAAGAGACCCAGTACTTC. This encodes CASSSPWGQETQYF. The V gene is TRBV7-9, the J gene TRBJ2-5; no clear D gene. Trimming left V 6 bases short and J 2 bases short, with 13 bases between. Germline V CDR1 and CDR2: SEHNR, FQNEAQ (reference sequence). The CDR3 has 14 amino acids.

The genes are TRBV6-5 and TRBJ2-1; 8 bases line up with TRBD1. Germline loops: CDR1 MNHEY, CDR2 SVGAGI. J lost 4 bases, V lost 4 bases, and 6 bases had no gene match. The CDR3 extends over 15 amino acids. The CDR3, as DNA: TGTGCCAGCAGTTGGGGACAGGCGGGATACAATGAGCAGTTCTTC. It is translated as CASSWGQAGYNEQFF.

The chain combines TRBV29-1 with TRBJ2-1, with 8 positions matching TRBD1. The germline V gene encodes CDR1 SQVTM and CDR2 ANQGSEA. The CDR3 consists of 15 residues. With V trimmed by 6 bases and J by 4 bases, 11 bases remained unmatched. This chain's CDR3 is CSVPPTGAVYNEQFF. CDR3 nucleotides: TGCAGCGTCCCCCCGACAGGGGCTGTATACAATGAGCAGTTCTTC.

Many counts were recorded for this clonotype. V is TRBV7-8 and J is TRBJ2-4; D unresolved. V shed 7 bases and J shed 2 bases, with 9 bases lying between them. The CDR3 totals 13 residues. Per the germline V gene, CDR1 is SGHVS and CDR2 is FQNEAQ. CDR3 sequence (DNA): TGTGCCAGCACCGGAAGGACCAAAAACATTCAGTACTTC. This sequence encodes CASTGRTKNIQYF. Full variable domain (remainder filled in from reference TRBV7-8 and TRBJ2-4): GAGVSQSPRYKVAKRGQDVALRCDPISGHVSLFWYQQALGQGPEFLTYFQNEAQLDKSGLPSDRFFAERPEGSVSTLKIQRTQQEDSAVYLCASTGRTKNIQYFGAGTRLSVL.

The V call is TRBV4-1, the J call TRBJ2-1; 9 nucleotides align to TRBD2. Losses at the gene ends were 1 base for V and 2 bases for J; bases not matched to a gene: 3. Looked up from germline, CDR1 is MGHRA and CDR2 is YSYEKL. The CDR3 spans 16 residues. This CDR3 reads CASSQVAGVTYNEQFF. CDR3 bases: TGCGCCAGCAGCCAAGTAGCGGGAGTAACCTACAATGAGCAGTTCTTC.

This clonotype came up a few times. The J gene is TRBJ2-7, the V gene TRBV9, with TRBD1 matching over 10 bases. This CDR3 has 16 residues. V trimming: 4 bases; J trimming: 3 bases; junction bases outside the gene matches: 10. Germline CDR1 is SGDLS and CDR2 is YYNGEE. The CDR3 region is CASSPTGQGVSYEQYF. CDR3 DNA sequence: TGTGCCAGCAGCCCTACCGGACAGGGGGTAAGCTACGAGCAGTACTTC.

This clonotype appeared a few times. The chain is built from TRBV5-4 and TRBJ2-2; TRBD1 is a possible D gene (6 bases). V was shortened by 0 bases and J by 1 base, with 13 bases between the two germline ends. This CDR3 is 17 amino acids long. Per germline, CDR1 SGHNT and CDR2 YYREEE (reference sequence). The CDR3 DNA reads TGTGCCAGCAGCTTGGAAAGTCCGGACAGGAACACCGGGGAGCTGTTTTTT. It specifies CASSLESPDRNTGELFF.

The genes are TRBV21-1 and TRBJ1-2; TRBD1, the table's D call, lacks a check against the DNA. TRBV21-1 is noted as a pseudogene. CDR3 length equals 13 residues. The CDR3 here is CASSKRTGGFYTF. CDR3 nucleotides: TGTGCCAGCAGCAAACGTACAGGGGGGTTCTACACCTTC.

This clonotype appeared a few times. The chain employs TRBV4-3 and TRBJ2-7; 9 bases agree with TRBD1. CDR1 and CDR2 (germline): LGHNA, YSLEER. J was trimmed by 3 bases and V by 3 bases; bases with no gene match: 3. This CDR3 region has 14 residues. The CDR3 region has the DNA TGCGCCAGCAGCCATGGGACAGGGCTCTACGAGCAGTACTTC. Translation gives CASSHGTGLYEQYF.

This chain links TRBV12-3 or TRBV12-4 with TRBJ2-2; no reliable D call. The CDR3 runs 13 residues. The ends were cut back, 5 bases at V and 6 bases at J, with 10 bases in the middle. CDR3 protein: CASSRATPGELFF. CDR3 sequence (DNA): TGTGCCAGCAGTCGAGCTACGCCCGGGGAGCTGTTTTTT.

This clonotype was observed a handful of times. The chain has TRBV2 and TRBJ1-4; D is unclear. Germline V gives CDR1 SNHLY, CDR2 FYNNEI. Trimming removed 3 bases at V and 11 bases at J, with 13 bases between. The CDR3 runs 13 residues. The chain's CDR3 is CASSDAPGGKLFF. CDR3 coding DNA: TGTGCCAGCAGTGACGCTCCGGGAGGGAAACTGTTTTTT.

This clonotype occurred a few times. The chain couples TRBV28 to TRBJ2-3, with 7 bases matching TRBD2. The length of the CDR3 is 17 residues. With 3 bases clipped from V and 1 base from J, the junction kept 10 bases outside the gene matches. The germline gives CDR1 MDHEN, CDR2 SYDVKM. CDR3 amino acids: CASSFAFGGWGTDTQYF. CDR3 sequence (DNA): TGTGCCAGCAGTTTCGCGTTCGGGGGGTGGGGCACAGATACGCAGTATTTT.

This clonotype was seen many times. The gene calls are TRBV2 and TRBJ2-7; D not certain. Trimming removed 2 bases from V and 2 bases from J, with 13 bases in between. This CDR3 is 15 amino acids long. In germline, CDR1 is SNHLY, CDR2 FYNNEI. The CDR3 spells CASSENERGPYEQYF. Here the CDR3 DNA reads TGTGCCAGCAGTGAAAACGAAAGAGGTCCCTACGAGCAGTACTTC.

CDR3 sequence reads: CASSQDPSAGRYNEQFF. Written as DNA, the CDR3 is TGTGCCAGCAGCCAAGATCCGTCTGCGGGAAGATACAATGAGCAGTTCTTC. This sequence joins TRBV4-2 and TRBJ2-1, with TRBD2 as a possible D gene (6 bases). The CDR3 totals 17 residues. Germline CDR1 LGHNA, CDR2 YNFKEQ. The germline V and J ends were trimmed by 0 bases and 4 bases, with 16 bases remaining between them.

This clonotype was seen a handful of times. The V and J genes are TRBV25-1 and TRBJ2-7; no clear D gene. Germline CDR1 MGHDK, CDR2 SYGVNS. V was shortened by 9 bases and J by 4 bases, with 10 bases between the two germline ends. The CDR3 consists of 11 residues. CDR3 nucleotide sequence: TGTGCCAGTACCGACACTTACGAGCAGTACTTC. Translated, it gives CASTDTYEQYF.

The chain uses TRBV7-9 and TRBJ1-1, with D hard to call. Per germline, CDR1 SEHNR and CDR2 FQNEAQ (reference sequence). CDR3 length equals 12 residues. Deletions cut 5 bases from V and 8 bases from J, with 12 bases between. The CDR3 sequence: CASSPQSREAFF. DNA for the CDR3: TGTGCCAGCAGCCCACAGAGCCGGGAAGCTTTCTTT.

The chain links TRBV7-9 to TRBJ1-2; TRBD1 aligns across 8 bases. Germline lookup yields CDR1 SEHNR and CDR2 FQNEAQ (reference sequence). J lost 9 bases, V lost 5 bases, and 11 bases had no gene match. This CDR3 has 14 amino acids. The CDR3 sequence is CASSLGQGGGSYTF. The CDR3 DNA reads TGTGCCAGCAGCCTTGGACAGGGAGGGGGTAGCTACACCTTC.